This T cell receptor beta chain was observed in a study of cytomegalovirus exposure and HLA in healthy donors. Across the whole study: An early release of data contained approximately 85 million unique TCRs, which came from HLA-typed donors.

Study-wide results and limits: The authors confirmed in vitro that three CMV-associated chains were specific for CMV antigens.

Germline loops: CDR1 MDHEN, CDR2 SYDVKM. The CDR3 has 15 residues. Trimming removed 3 bases at V and 0 bases at J, with 9 bases between. The study ran its PCR with 60 Vbeta and 13 Jbeta primers. Sequenced by immunoSEQ multiplex PCR; TCRdb stores in-frame clones only, minus some. The repertoire holds under 150,000 clones, with under 90% as singletons. Points on this clone: Its antigen is still unknown.

Nominally healthy donors provided the samples, though records likely missed some immune exposures. Sequencing input: PBMCs. The TCR comes from a male donor in good health and CMV-seronegative. The chain has TRBV28 and TRBJ2-4, with TRBD2 as a possible D gene (6 bases). The CDR3 protein is CASSFGGLAKNIQYF. CDR3 nucleotide sequence: TGTGCCAGCAGTTTTGGGGGACTAGCCAAAAACATTCAGTACTTC. Full variable domain (outside the CDR3, taken from reference TRBV28 and TRBJ2-4): DVKVTQSSRYLVKRTGEKVFLECVQDMDHENMFWYRQDPGLGLRLIYFSYDVKMKEKGDIPEGYSVSREKKERFSLILESASTNQTSMYLCASSFGGLAKNIQYFGAGTRLSVL.